A selection of T cell receptor beta chains follows, all from one sample in a study of blood T cell repertoires in COVID-19. The table came from immunoSEQ multiplex PCR; TCRdb's copy has only in-frame clones and leaves some out. This sample yields about 65,000 clones, of which about 92% are seen a single time; around 1.3% belongs to the top ten. Sequences were obtained from peripheral blood. All receptors derive from a man in his 60s with acute or convalescent COVID-19. The CDR3 runs from the conserved cysteine through the conserved F or W. The D gene is left open where the match is weak. For some rows the clone size is stated as once, few or many, or as a class when expanded; others skip it.

D	J	size	V	CDR3	DNA
-	TRBJ1-6	-	TRBV5-1	CASSSGLTNSPLHF	TGCGCCAGCAGCTCGGGACTGACTAATTCACCCCTCCACTTT
-	TRBJ1-4	-	TRBV4-1	CASSQDHLLVEKLFF	TGCGCCAGCAGCCAAGATCATCTCCTAGTGGAAAAACTGTTTTTT
-	TRBJ1-2	-	TRBV6-5	CATRGYGYTF	TGTGCCACCCGGGGGTATGGCTACACCTTC
-	TRBJ1-5	few	TRBV6-5	CASRQGNQPQHF	TGTGCCAGCAGACAGGGCAATCAGCCCCAGCATTTT
TRBD2	TRBJ2-5	-	TRBV24-1	CATATTSLDF	TGTGCCACCGCGACGACTAGCTTGGACTTC
TRBD1	TRBJ1-1	-	TRBV6-5	CASTETGGITEAFF	TGTGCCAGCACGGAAACAGGGGGTATCACTGAAGCTTTCTTT
-	TRBJ1-2	once	TRBV5-1	CASSPDKGVVYGYTF	TGCGCCAGCAGCCCCGATAAAGGAGTCGTCTATGGCTACACCTTC
TRBD1	TRBJ2-7	-	TRBV5-1	CASRGDSSYEQYF	TGCGCCAGCAGGGGGGACAGTTCCTACGAGCAGTACTTC
TRBD1	TRBJ2-3	-	TRBV5-1	CASSFGLGQGYTDTQYF	TGCGCCAGCAGCTTCGGGTTAGGACAGGGTTATACAGATACGCAGTATTTT
TRBD2	TRBJ2-2	-	TRBV6-5	CASRLAGRLELFF	TGTGCCAGCAGACTAGCGGGGCGCCTGGAGCTGTTTTTT
-	TRBJ1-1	-	TRBV27	CASSPRTDNTEAFF	TGTGCCAGCAGCCCCAGGACAGACAACACTGAAGCTTTCTTT
-	TRBJ1-1	-	TRBV19	CASTRTNEIEAFF	TGTGCCAGTACTAGGACAAACGAGATAGAAGCTTTCTTT
-	TRBJ1-2	-	TRBV7-2	CASSLALPVNYGYTF	TGTGCCAGCAGCTTAGCGCTCCCGGTGAACTATGGCTACACCTTC
TRBD2	TRBJ2-1	-	TRBV5-1	CASSSGTSRYDEQFF	TGCGCCAGCAGCTCCGGGACTAGCAGATATGATGAGCAGTTCTTC
TRBD1	TRBJ2-1	-	TRBV2	CASSSRGSSYNEQFF	TGTGCCAGCAGTTCCAGGGGGAGCTCCTACAATGAGCAGTTCTTC
-	TRBJ1-5	-	TRBV2	CASGELLNQPQHF	TGTGCCAGCGGAGAATTACTGAATCAGCCCCAGCATTTT
TRBD1	TRBJ1-1	once	TRBV18	CASSATGGADTEAFF	TGTGCCAGCTCCGCGACAGGGGGCGCGGACACTGAAGCTTTCTTT